This T cell receptor beta chain emerged from a study of blood T cell repertoires in COVID-19. For the study at large: Donors in the United States, Italy and Spain gave samples during acute or convalescent COVID-19.

Those who participated ranged in age from roughly 18 to 100 years and resided in about two dozen US areas. The study assigned cohorts using participant-reported clinical history. No more than 2 weeks before study entry, exposed participants had met a case of COVID-19. The CDR3 runs 15 residues. V was shortened by 4 bases and J by 4 bases, with 15 bases between the two germline ends. From germline, CDR1 is SGHNT and CDR2 YYREEE (reference sequence). Produced via immunoSEQ multiplex PCR; TCRdb's table is partial and in-frame only. The sample includes some 270,000 clones, under 95% of them seen just once.

The V call is TRBV5-4, the J call TRBJ2-1, with D perhaps matching TRBD2 (5 bases). This TCR derives from a man in his forties who had been exposed to COVID-19. The sequencing sample was made of PBMCs or T cells enriched from blood (not recorded which). Here the CDR3 DNA reads TGTGCCAGCAGCACCGGGGAGTTAGCTTACAATGAGCAGTTCTTC. This encodes CASSTGELAYNEQFF.